This TCR beta chain comes out of a study of Graves' ophthalmopathy and Graves' hyperthyroidism. TCR beta CDR3 amplification used RNA transcripts. RT-PCR with HTBI primers came first, then second-round multiplex PCR. TCRdb reprocessed the multiplex PCR reads with MiXCR, giving one entry per CDR3 protein. The sample contains more than 1,000,000 distinct CDR3 sequences, about two fifths of which appear only once. On this clonotype: Its antigen is undetermined.

Study results and caveats: Ophthalmopathy progression was predicted by the model at 70.59% sensitivity and approximately 72% specificity.

Sequencing was performed on peripheral blood or thyroid tissue (not recorded which). The receptor comes from an adult man with Graves' hyperthyroidism.

CDR3 sequence (DNA): TGTGCCATCAGTGACCCAGACAGGGGTGATTCGGAAAAACTGTTTTTT. Translation gives CAISDPDRGDSEKLFF. The chain joins TRBV10-3 to TRBJ1-4; 8 bases agree with TRBD1. The V gene's germline CDR1 is ENHRY and CDR2 SYGVKD. This CDR3 spans 16 amino acids. V was clipped by 3 bases and J by 8 bases; unmatched bases: 11.